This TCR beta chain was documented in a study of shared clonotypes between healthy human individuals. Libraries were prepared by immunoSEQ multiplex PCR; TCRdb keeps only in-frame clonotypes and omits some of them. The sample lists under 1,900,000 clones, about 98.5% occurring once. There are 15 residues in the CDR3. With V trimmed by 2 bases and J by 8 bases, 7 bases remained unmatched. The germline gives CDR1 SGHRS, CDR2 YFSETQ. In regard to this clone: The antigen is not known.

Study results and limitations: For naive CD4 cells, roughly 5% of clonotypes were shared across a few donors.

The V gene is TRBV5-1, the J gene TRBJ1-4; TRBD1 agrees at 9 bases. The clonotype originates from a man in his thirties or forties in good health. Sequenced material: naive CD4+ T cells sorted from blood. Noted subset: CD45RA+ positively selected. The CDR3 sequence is CASSFTGGAGEKLFF. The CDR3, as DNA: TGCGCCAGCAGCTTCACAGGGGGCGCAGGGGAAAAACTGTTTTTT.